The 27 T cell receptor beta chains presented below share a single source sample, sequenced in a study of beta chain features in type 1 diabetes. Expressed TCRB transcripts were sequenced because the isolated RNA had all been reverse transcribed beforehand. Using immunoSEQ multiplex PCR, the repertoire was profiled, and TCRdb retains in-frame clones only, with some absent. There are more than 300,000 clones in the sample; around 10% occur only once, and roughly 0.54% lies in the top ten. These receptors have no identified antigens. Study-wide findings and caveats: There was a moderate but significant shortening of TCRB CDR3s in all four CD4+ subsets of Type 1 diabetes patients.

The sample consisted of central memory CD4+ T cells from blood. These receptors originate from a man aged 30-40 years with type 1 diabetes.

This clone appeared a few times. A junction end diverges from the germline sequence, so it may reflect a read error. The rearrangement uses TRBV27 and TRBJ2-1; D perhaps matches TRBD1 (5 bases). CDR1 MNHEY and CDR2 SMNVEV come from the germline V gene (reference sequence). The CDR3 loop spans 11 amino acids. This CDR3 reads CASSSGPSKVF. Written as DNA, the CDR3 is TGTGCCAGCAGTTCAGGGCCCTCCAAGGTCTTC.

The table lists this clone with many counts. V usage is TRBV18 and J usage is TRBJ2-3; D is ambiguous. Trimming cost V 0 bases and J 3 bases, with 10 bases left between them. This CDR3 has 15 residues. Germline CDR1 reads KGHSH; CDR2 reads LQKENI. Here the CDR3 reads CASSPPVSGTDTQYF. The CDR3 DNA sequence: TGTGCCAGCTCACCACCGGTTTCTGGGACAGATACGCAGTATTTT.

In this sample, this clone turned up a few times. The rearrangement uses TRBV19 and TRBJ1-2; 7 bases agree with TRBD1. The CDR3 runs to 13 residues. CDR1 is LNHDA and CDR2 is SQIVND in the germline V gene (reference sequence). The J segment lost 4 bases and the V segment lost 6 bases, leaving 5 bases of the junction unmatched. As DNA, the CDR3 is TGTGCCAGTAGGCGGGACAGTTCCTATGGCTACACCTTC. It yields the protein CASRRDSSYGYTF.

This clone was recorded many times. The V gene is TRBV5-4, the J gene TRBJ1-1; D not resolved. Germline loops: CDR1 SGHNT, CDR2 YYREEE (reference sequence). With 2 bases removed from V and 4 bases from J, the gap between germline ends came to 12 bases. The CDR3 is made up of 14 amino acids. The CDR3 DNA reads as TGTGCCAGCAGCTTCTGGTCCCTTGGCACTGAAGCTTTCTTT. This sequence encodes CASSFWSLGTEAFF.

This clone turned up a few times. The sample holds other DNA sequences that translate to the same CDR3. The genes are TRBV27 and TRBJ2-3; D call uncertain. This CDR3 spans 12 amino acids. V was shortened by 8 bases and J by 6 bases, with 12 bases between the two germline ends. Germline CDR1 and CDR2: MNHEY and SMNVEV (reference sequence). CDR3 nucleotides: TGTGCCAGCTCACCGGGTTCGGATACGCAGTATTTT. This gives the protein CASSPGSDTQYF.

This clone was seen more than once but under ten times. The J gene is TRBJ1-5, the V gene TRBV30; no definite D call. The CDR3 covers 13 residues. The V and J ends lost 2 bases and 9 bases respectively, with 14 bases between them. Germline values: CDR1 GTSNPN, CDR2 SVGIG (reference sequence). CDR3 in DNA: TGTGCCTGGAGTACCGGGCCCACACGGCCCCAGCATTTT. Its protein product is CAWSTGPTRPQHF.

Only a few counts were recorded for this clone. The V and J genes are TRBV28 and TRBJ2-1; 7 bases map to TRBD2. Germline CDR1 and CDR2: MDHEN and SYDVKM. The ends lost 6 bases at V and 6 bases at J; junction bases unmatched: 8. This CDR3 region has 14 residues. The CDR3 loop reads CASSNPGGINEQFF. The CDR3 DNA reads as TGTGCCAGCAGCAACCCCGGGGGGATCAATGAGCAGTTCTTC.

The chain links TRBV10-1 to TRBJ1-5, with TRBD1 matching 8 bases. Losses at the gene ends were 6 bases for V and 2 bases for J; bases not matched to a gene: 6. This CDR3 is 15 amino acids long. The germline V gene has CDR1 WNHNN and CDR2 SYGVQD (reference sequence). CDR3 in amino acids: CASRDREKGNQPQHF. CDR3 sequence (DNA): TGCGCCAGCAGGGACAGGGAGAAGGGCAATCAGCCCCAGCATTTT.

This clone came up a few times. The chain combines TRBV29-1 with TRBJ2-1; 8 nucleotides agree with TRBD2. This CDR3 spans 14 amino acids. Germline V gene lookup returns CDR1 SQVTM and CDR2 ANQGSEA. The trim removed 6 bases at V and 6 bases at J, leaving 10 bases unmatched. CDR3 coding DNA: TGCAGCGTGCCTCTGGCGGGAGGAAGCAATGAGCAGTTCTTC. Translation: CSVPLAGGSNEQFF.

There are many counts of this clone. The V and J genes are TRBV5-4 and TRBJ2-5; D call uncertain. Germline CDR1 SGHNT, CDR2 YYREEE (reference sequence). This CDR3 region has 12 residues. V gave up 1 base and J gave up 2 bases, with 3 bases separating them. CDR3 region: CASSLLQETQYF. CDR3 DNA: TGTGCCAGCAGCTTGCTTCAAGAGACCCAGTACTTC.

Turning to this clone: A clone one base away is much larger, so this may be a read error. V gene TRBV7-2 combines with J gene TRBJ2-3; D may be TRBD1 (6 bases). Matching the DNA end better, TRBJ1-5 makes the J call doubtful. Germline values: CDR1 SGHTA, CDR2 FQGNSA. The CDR3 extends over 14 amino acids. As DNA, the CDR3 is TGTGCCAGCAGCCCCGCAGCTTGGACAGATACGCAGCATTTT. It specifies CASSPAAWTDTQHF.

This clone occurred a few times. The CDR3 spells CASAAEAQSRYGYTF. In DNA form, the CDR3 reads TGCGCCAGCGCTGCCGAGGCCCAATCACGGTATGGCTACACCTTC. The chain is built from TRBV5-1 and TRBJ1-2; no definite D call. The CDR3 totals 15 residues. Trimming removed 7 bases at V and 5 bases at J, with 21 bases between. CDR1 and CDR2 (germline): SGHRS, YFSETQ.

This clone was detected a few times. This chain joins TRBV30 and TRBJ2-3, with 12 bases aligning to TRBD2. This CDR3 comprises 14 residues. CDR1 GTSNPN and CDR2 SVGIG come from the germline V gene (reference sequence). V gave up 6 bases and J gave up 4 bases; unmatched junction bases: 5. CDR3 loop: CACRLAGAADTQYF. The CDR3 coding sequence is TGTGCCTGCAGACTAGCGGGAGCCGCAGATACGCAGTATTTT.

This clone occurred a few times. The chain links TRBV23-1 to TRBJ1-4; D is possibly TRBD1 (5 bases). TRBV23-1 belongs to the ORF category, with a function that is uncertain. The V end was cut by 6 bases, the J end by 0 bases, with 14 bases between. The CDR3 runs 16 residues. CDR3 sequence (DNA): TGCGCCAGCAGCCAAGGGGCAGATCCAACTAATGAAAAACTGTTTTTT. This gives the protein CASSQGADPTNEKLFF.

J is TRBJ1-3 and V is TRBV10-2; no firm D call. Deletions cut 8 bases from V and 6 bases from J, with 8 bases between. Germline V gives CDR1 WSHSY, CDR2 SAAADI. The CDR3 runs to 11 residues. CDR3 DNA: TGCGCCAGCTCGGATATAAACACCATATATTTT. Amino acid sequence: CASSDINTIYF.

The chain uses TRBV29-1 and TRBJ1-1; the D gene is possibly TRBD1 (5 bases). The CDR3 length is 13 residues. The V gene lost 7 bases and the J gene lost 7 bases, with 19 bases spanning the gap. The V gene's germline CDR1 is SQVTM and CDR2 ANQGSEA. The CDR3 here is CSGTSGHFLEAFF. The CDR3 DNA sequence: TGCAGCGGTACCTCCGGACACTTTCTTGAAGCTTTCTTT. Drawing the rest from reference TRBV29-1 and TRBJ1-1, the complete variable domain is SAVISQKPSRDICQRGTSLTIQCQVDSQVTMMFWYRQQPGQSLTLIATANQGSEATYESGFVIDKFPISRPNLTFSTLTVSNMSPEDSSIYLCSGTSGHFLEAFFGQGTRLTVV.

In this sample, this clone turned up many times. This chain connects TRBV5-4 to TRBJ2-6; 7 nucleotides match TRBD1. This CDR3 is 17 amino acids long. The V gene's germline CDR1 is SGHNT and CDR2 YYREEE (reference sequence). The ends lost 0 bases at V and 4 bases at J; junction bases unmatched: 7. The CDR3 DNA reads TGTGCCAGCAGCTTGGCCGGACAGGCCACAGGGGCCAACGTCCTGACTTTC. Protein product: CASSLAGQATGANVLTF.

The V call is TRBV5-4, the J call TRBJ2-7, with TRBD2 matching over 11 bases. There are 18 residues in the CDR3. Trimming cost V 4 bases and J 3 bases; bases outside gene matches: 15. The germline CDR1 and CDR2 sequences are SGHNT and YYREEE (reference sequence). As DNA, the CDR3 is TGTGCCAGCAGCCGACCGACTAGCGGGAACTTACCCTACTACGAGCAGTACTTC. Protein product: CASSRPTSGNLPYYEQYF.

The genes are TRBV10-2 and TRBJ2-1; tentative D call: TRBD1 (5 bases). V was shortened by 7 bases and J by 0 bases, with 13 bases between the two germline ends. Germline V gene data show CDR1 as WSHSY and CDR2 as SAAADI. The CDR3 covers 15 residues. CDR3 sequence reads: CASNPTVGSYNEQFF. CDR3 bases: TGCGCCAGCAATCCGACAGTGGGCTCCTACAATGAGCAGTTCTTC.

This clone was found a few times. The same CDR3 can be traced to other DNA sequences in this sample. This chain links TRBV7-9 with TRBJ1-5, with D possibly matching TRBD1 (5 bases). Germline values: CDR1 SEHNR, CDR2 FQNEAQ (reference sequence). Trimming stripped 5 bases from V and 0 bases from J, with 11 bases between. The CDR3 contains 15 residues. CDR3 sequence: CASSLRDGSNQPQHF. CDR3 nucleotides: TGTGCCAGCAGCCTCCGGGACGGTAGCAATCAGCCCCAGCATTTT.

The genes are TRBV5-1 and TRBJ2-3; a weak D match, TRBD2 (6 bases). Per the germline V gene, CDR1 is SGHRS and CDR2 is YFSETQ. V was pared by 0 bases and J by 2 bases, with 13 bases between. The CDR3 consists of 16 residues. The CDR3 reads CASSLEVAGITDTQYF. Here the CDR3 DNA reads TGCGCCAGCAGCTTGGAGGTGGCGGGGATCACAGATACGCAGTATTTT.

This clone was seen at least ten times. The V and J genes are TRBV14 and TRBJ2-1; a possible D gene is TRBD2 (5 bases). The CDR3 runs to 15 residues. In germline, CDR1 is SGHDN, CDR2 FVKESK. V lost 0 bases and J lost 5, with 11 bases in between. The CDR3 DNA reads TGTGCCAGCAGCCAAGAATATGGGGAGAACAATGAGCAGTTCTTC. Its translation: CASSQEYGENNEQFF.

This clone was counted many times. V is TRBV5-1 and J is TRBJ1-1; D unclear. The V and J ends lost 4 bases and 4 bases respectively, with 11 bases between them. The V gene's germline CDR1 is SGHRS and CDR2 YFSETQ. The CDR3 sequence is 13 residues long. The CDR3 loop reads CASSLLFSTEAFF. The CDR3 DNA sequence: TGCGCCAGCAGCCTTCTATTTAGCACTGAAGCTTTCTTT.

This clone has just a few counts. V usage is TRBV5-1 and J usage is TRBJ2-2, with D possibly being TRBD1 (5 bases). Germline V gives CDR1 SGHRS, CDR2 YFSETQ. V was cut by 0 bases and J by 0 bases, with 6 bases left in between. This CDR3 contains 15 residues. DNA of the CDR3: TGCGCCAGCAGCTTGGGGACACCGAACACCGGGGAGCTGTTTTTT. This translates into CASSLGTPNTGELFF.

The genes are TRBV7-9 and TRBJ1-1; D unclear. The CDR3 loop spans 12 amino acids. V gave up 2 bases and J gave up 2 bases, with 3 bases separating them. Germline V gives CDR1 SEHNR, CDR2 FQNEAQ (reference sequence). CDR3 DNA sequence: TGTGCCAGCAGCTTACTAAACACTGAAGCTTTCTTT. As protein: CASSLLNTEAFF.

On this clone itself: A much larger clone lies one base from this, so it may be a read error. This rearrangement joins TRBV7-2 to TRBJ1-2, with no clear D. CDR1 is SGHTA, CDR2 FQGNSA, per germline. Trimming removed 1 base from V and 2 bases from J, with 2 bases in between. CDR3 length: 12 amino acids. The CDR3 reads CASSLENYGYTF. CDR3 nucleotide sequence: TGTGCCAGCAGCTTAGAAAACTATGGCTACACCTTC.

The chain couples TRBV4-1 to TRBJ2-1; 10 nucleotides align to TRBD2. The length of the CDR3 is 15 residues. V was pared by 4 bases and J by 5 bases, with 5 bases of the junction left unmatched. Germline values: CDR1 MGHRA, CDR2 YSYEKL. As DNA, the CDR3 is TGCGCCAGCAGCCCAGGACTAGCGGATGACAATGAGCAGTTCTTC. It encodes CASSPGLADDNEQFF.